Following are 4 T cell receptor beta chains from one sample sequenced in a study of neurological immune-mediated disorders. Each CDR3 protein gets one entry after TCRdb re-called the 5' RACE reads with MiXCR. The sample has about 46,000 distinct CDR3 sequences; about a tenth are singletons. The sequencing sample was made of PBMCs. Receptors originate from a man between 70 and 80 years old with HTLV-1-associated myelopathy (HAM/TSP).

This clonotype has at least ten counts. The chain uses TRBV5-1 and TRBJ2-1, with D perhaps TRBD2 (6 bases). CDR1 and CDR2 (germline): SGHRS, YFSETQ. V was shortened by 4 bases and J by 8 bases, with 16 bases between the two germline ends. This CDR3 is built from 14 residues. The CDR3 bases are TGCGCCAGCAGCCAAGAGACTAGTACGTATGAGCAGTTCTTC. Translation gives CASSQETSTYEQFF.

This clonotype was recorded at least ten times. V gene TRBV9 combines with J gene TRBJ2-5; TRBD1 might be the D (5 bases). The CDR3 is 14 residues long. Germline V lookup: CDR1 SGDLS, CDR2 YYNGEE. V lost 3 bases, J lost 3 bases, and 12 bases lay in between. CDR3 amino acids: CASSAPTVEETQYF. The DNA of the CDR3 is TGTGCCAGCAGCGCTCCGACAGTGGAAGAGACCCAGTACTTC.

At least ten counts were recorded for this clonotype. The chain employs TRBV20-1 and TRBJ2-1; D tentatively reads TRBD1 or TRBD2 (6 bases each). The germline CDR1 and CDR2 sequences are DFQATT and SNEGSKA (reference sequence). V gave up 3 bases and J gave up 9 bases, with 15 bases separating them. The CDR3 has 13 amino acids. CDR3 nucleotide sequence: TGCAGTGCTAGCGGAGGGGGGAAGGGTGAGCAGTTCTTC. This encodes CSASGGGKGEQFF.

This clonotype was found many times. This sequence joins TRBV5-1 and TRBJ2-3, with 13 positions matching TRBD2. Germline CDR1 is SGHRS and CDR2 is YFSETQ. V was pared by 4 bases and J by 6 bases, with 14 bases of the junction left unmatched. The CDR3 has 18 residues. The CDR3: CASSRTSGRLGGRDTQYF. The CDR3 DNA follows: TGCGCCAGCAGCCGGACTAGCGGGAGATTGGGGGGTCGGGATACGCAGTATTTT.